This T cell receptor (beta chain) emerged from a study of cytomegalovirus exposure and HLA in healthy donors. Notes on the study in general: The study carried out a later analysis of TCR beta sequences. It associated roughly 17,000 of them with specific HLA alleles at a false discovery rate of 0.05.

PCR was performed using 60 Vbeta and 13 Jbeta primers. Here immunoSEQ multiplex PCR was the method, and the copy in TCRdb shows in-frame clones only, minus some. The repertoire consists of around 93,000 clones, with roughly 82% occurring once and the leading ten covering about 3.4%. This clone has a single count. Its antigen is not known. Germline V lookup: CDR1 SQVTM, CDR2 ANQGSEA. The CDR3 totals 11 residues. Trimming took 5 bases from V and 7 from J, leaving 9 bases between them. Healthy bone marrow donors supplied every sample. This receptor was obtained from a man aged 25 to 45 in good health and CMV-seropositive. This sequence joins TRBV29-1 and TRBJ2-1, with D maybe TRBD2 (5 bases). The sample consisted of PBMCs. As DNA, the CDR3 is TGCAGCGTTTTGCGAGGGAATGAGCAGTTCTTC. Its translation: CSVLRGNEQFF.